Below, one TCR beta chain is given with its context. The PCR contained 60 Vbeta and 13 Jbeta primers. Sequencing used immunoSEQ multiplex PCR; TCRdb keeps in-frame clones, though not all of them. The sample records fewer than 150,000 clones, over 60% being singletons. The source of the sample is a study of cytomegalovirus exposure and HLA in healthy donors. Trimming shortened V by 0 bases and J by 7 bases, and 14 bases separated the two germline ends. CDR1 and CDR2 (germline): SGHKS, YYEKEE (reference sequence). The CDR3 loop spans 16 amino acids. This TCR was recovered from a middle-aged man in good health and CMV-seropositive. The chain carries TRBV5-5 and TRBJ1-6; TRBD1 is a possible D gene (5 bases). Sample: PBMCs. DNA of the CDR3: TGTGCCAGCAGCTTGGTTAGGGGATTGGAGAATTCACCCCTCCACTTT. Its protein is CASSLVRGLENSPLHF.